This T cell receptor beta chain was profiled in a study of regulatory T cells in long-lasting Graves disease. Germline CDR1 reads MNHEY; CDR2 reads SMNVEV (reference sequence). After removal of 0 bases from V and 4 bases from J, the junction contained 7 bases not matched to a gene. The CDR3 length is 16 residues. The time point: persistent/refractory GD, antithyroid drugs over 5 years with positive TRAb. There was RNA extracted from PBMCs, and the TCR library was made from it. This clonotype has ten or more counts. According to the study, TCR beta libraries were built with iRepertoire HTBI primers and CDR3-region Arm-PCR. Each CDR3 protein is one row after TCRdb ran MiXCR on the multiplex PCR reads. The sample shows 350,000 to 500,000 distinct CDR3 sequences, around 20% of them seen only once.

This chain uses TRBV27 with TRBJ2-7; 9 nucleotides agree with TRBD2. Sequenced material: peripheral blood mononuclear cells (PBMCs), taken when the disease was refractory, from a patient treated with antithyroid drugs. The receptor was derived from a female donor with Graves disease. CDR3 amino acids: CASSLSGSGRWYEQYF. CDR3 nucleotides: TGTGCCAGCAGTTTATCGGGTAGCGGGAGATGGTACGAGCAGTACTTC.